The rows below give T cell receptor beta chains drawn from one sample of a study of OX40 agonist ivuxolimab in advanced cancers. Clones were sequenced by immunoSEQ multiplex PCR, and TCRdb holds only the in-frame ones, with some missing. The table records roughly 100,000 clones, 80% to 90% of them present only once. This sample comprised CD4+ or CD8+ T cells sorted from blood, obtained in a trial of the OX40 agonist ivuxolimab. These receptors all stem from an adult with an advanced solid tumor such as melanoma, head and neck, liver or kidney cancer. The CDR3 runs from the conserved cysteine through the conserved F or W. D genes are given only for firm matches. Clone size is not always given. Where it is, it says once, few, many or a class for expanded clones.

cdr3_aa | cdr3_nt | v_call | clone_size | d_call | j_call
CASSTSGPTEAFF | TGTGCCAGCAGTACCTCAGGACCCACTGAAGCTTTCTTT | TRBV6-5 | . | . | TRBJ1-1
CANRPGQGGTGELFF | TGTGCCAACAGACCGGGACAGGGGGGAACCGGGGAGCTGTTTTTT | TRBV7-9 | . | TRBD1 | TRBJ2-2
CASSPRGRGVNGYTF | TGTGCCAGCAGTCCAAGAGGGCGGGGGGTTAATGGCTACACCTTC | TRBV27 | . | . | TRBJ1-2
CASSPLETGLSNQPQHF | TGTGCCAGCTCACCACTGGAAACAGGGTTGAGCAATCAGCCCCAGCATTTT | TRBV18 | . | . | TRBJ1-5
CASSQGGQGNSPLHF | TGTGCCAGCAGCCAAGGGGGACAGGGTAATTCACCCCTCCACTTT | TRBV4-2 | . | TRBD1 | TRBJ1-6
CASSQDQAGGSSGNTIYF | TGCGCCAGCAGCCAAGATCAGGCAGGGGGCTCTTCCGGAAACACCATATATTTT | TRBV4-1 | . | TRBD1 | TRBJ1-3
CASRGLNEQFF | TGTGCCAGCAGGGGGCTCAATGAGCAGTTCTTC | TRBV2 | . | . | TRBJ2-1
CASSPEGPDTQYF | TGTGCCAGCAGCCCCGAGGGGCCGGATACGCAGTATTTT | TRBV5-6 | . | . | TRBJ2-3
CASSQESVFQRANEKLFF | TGTGCCAGCAGCCAAGAGTCAGTCTTTCAAAGGGCTAATGAAAAACTGTTTTTT | TRBV14 | . | . | TRBJ1-4
CASRDGQGRYQPQHF | TGTGCCAGTAGGGACGGGCAGGGGCGTTATCAGCCCCAGCATTTT | TRBV19 | . | . | TRBJ1-5
CASRRVSGTEAFF | TGTGCCAGCAGAAGGGTAAGCGGCACTGAAGCTTTCTTT | TRBV6-5 | . | . | TRBJ1-1
CASSLEGRSEQYF | TGTGCCAGCAGCTTGGAAGGACGAAGCGAGCAGTACTTC | TRBV7-9 | . | . | TRBJ2-7
CASSISGQGARYGYTF | TGTGCCAGTAGTATATCCGGACAGGGGGCGCGGTATGGCTACACCTTC | TRBV19 | . | TRBD1 | TRBJ1-2
CASSGSEAGVTGELFF | TGTGCCAGCAGCGGGTCTGAAGCGGGGGTGACCGGGGAGCTGTTTTTT | TRBV9 | . | TRBD2 | TRBJ2-2
CASSFGTLGNTIYF | TGTGCCAGCAGCTTTGGGACACTCGGAAACACCATATATTTT | TRBV5-8 | once | . | TRBJ1-3
CASSEPAGASRTGELFF | TGTGCCAGCAGTGAACCAGCGGGGGCCTCGAGGACCGGGGAGCTGTTTTTT | TRBV6-1 | once | TRBD2 | TRBJ2-2
CASSDTGLRGYTF | TGTGCCAGCAGTGATACAGGGTTGAGGGGCTACACCTTC | TRBV25-1 | . | . | TRBJ1-2
CASSPEGTRFSEQFF | TGCGCCAGCAGCCCCGAGGGGACTAGATTTAGTGAGCAGTTCTTC | TRBV4-3 | . | TRBD2 | TRBJ2-1
CASSLGPSESYNEQFF | TGCGCCAGCAGCTTGGGCCCCAGTGAATCCTACAATGAGCAGTTCTTC | TRBV5-1 | . | . | TRBJ2-1
CASSLGRGLSQTQYF | TGTGCCAGCAGCTTAGGACGGGGTCTGTCCCAGACCCAGTACTTC | TRBV11-3 | . | . | TRBJ2-5
CASSISPDRDYGYTF | TGTGCCAGTAGTATATCCCCGGACAGGGACTATGGCTACACCTTC | TRBV19 | . | TRBD1 | TRBJ1-2
CASSQDSGRGLSSYEQYF | TGTGCCAGCAGCCAAGATTCTGGGCGGGGGCTGAGCTCCTACGAGCAGTACTTC | TRBV4-2 | . | . | TRBJ2-7
CASSLEGQGHEQYF | TGCGCCAGCAGCTTGGAGGGACAGGGCCACGAGCAGTACTTC | TRBV5-1 | . | TRBD1 | TRBJ2-7
CASSRALAYEQYF | TGTGCCAGCTCTCGGGCCTTGGCCTACGAGCAGTACTTC | TRBV18 | . | . | TRBJ2-7
CASSYGGVAYEQYF | TGTGCCAGCAGTTACGGGGGGGTAGCCTACGAGCAGTACTTC | TRBV6-5 | . | TRBD2 | TRBJ2-7
CASRELTGLNTGELFF | TGTGCCAGCAGGGAGCTAACGGGCTTGAACACCGGGGAGCTGTTTTTT | TRBV11-1 | . | . | TRBJ2-2
CSVGDGRALSGANVLTF | TGCAGCGTGGGGGATGGCAGGGCCCTCTCTGGGGCCAACGTCCTGACTTTC | TRBV29-1 | . | . | TRBJ2-6
CASSLDLTAAIYGYTF | TGTGCCAGCAGCTTAGATCTCACGGCAGCGATCTATGGCTACACCTTC | TRBV11-2 | . | . | TRBJ1-2
CASLTGGGGYTF | TGTGCCAGCCTTACAGGGGGCGGAGGGTACACCTTC | TRBV2 | . | TRBD1 | TRBJ1-2
CSVETSGLRYTF | TGCAGCGTTGAGACTTCAGGGTTGCGCTACACCTTC | TRBV29-1 | . | . | TRBJ1-2
CASKEGRNEQFF | TGCGCCAGTAAAGAAGGGCGCAATGAGCAGTTCTTC | TRBV5-1 | few | . | TRBJ2-1
CATSRGGHPLYNEQFF | TGTGCCACCAGCAGAGGAGGACATCCCCTCTACAATGAGCAGTTCTTC | TRBV15 | . | . | TRBJ2-1
CASSQFPPRGRYGNTIYF | TGCGCCAGCAGTCAATTCCCCCCCAGGGGGCGCTATGGAAACACCATATATTTT | TRBV23-1 | . | TRBD1 | TRBJ1-3
CAWTNNGVRSNQPQHF | TGTGCCTGGACCAACAACGGGGTTCGAAGCAATCAGCCCCAGCATTTT | TRBV30 | . | . | TRBJ1-5
CASRPLQALSYNEQFF | TGTGCCAGCAGGCCCTTACAGGCCCTCTCCTACAATGAGCAGTTCTTC | TRBV2 | . | . | TRBJ2-1
CASSSQQGDDEQYF | TGTGCCAGCAGCTCCCAACAGGGGGACGACGAGCAGTACTTC | TRBV6-5 | once | TRBD1 | TRBJ2-7
CASSPLGLAGSTGELFF | TGCGCCAGCAGCCCCCTGGGACTAGCGGGGAGTACCGGGGAGCTGTTTTTT | TRBV4-1 | . | TRBD2 | TRBJ2-2
CASSLAGGGGEQYF | TGCGCCAGCAGCTTGGCCGGGGGGGGAGGCGAGCAGTACTTC | TRBV5-1 | . | TRBD2 | TRBJ2-7
CASSLVNAGGQETQYF | TGTGCCAGCAGCTTGGTCAACGCGGGGGGCCAAGAGACCCAGTACTTC | TRBV5-6 | once | TRBD2 | TRBJ2-5
CASSLISGANVLTF | TGTGCCAGCAGTTTAATCTCTGGGGCCAACGTCCTGACTTTC | TRBV28 | . | . | TRBJ2-6
CASSFRVVGEQYF | TGTGCCAGCAGTTTCCGCGTTGTGGGCGAGCAGTACTTC | TRBV27 | . | . | TRBJ2-7
CASRRSTSVETQYF | TGTGCCAGCAGACGCAGCACTAGCGTAGAGACCCAGTACTTC | TRBV27 | . | TRBD2 | TRBJ2-5
CASSRIQGAGNTIYF | TGCGCCAGCAGCCGGATACAGGGGGCTGGAAACACCATATATTTT | TRBV5-1 | . | TRBD1 | TRBJ1-3
CASNYQRGPNTEAFF | TGTGCCAGCAACTACCAAAGGGGCCCGAACACTGAAGCTTTCTTT | TRBV5-4 | . | . | TRBJ1-1
CASSQGAQGGGNTEAFF | TGCGCCAGCAGCCAAGGAGCCCAGGGCGGAGGGAACACTGAAGCTTTCTTT | TRBV4-3 | . | . | TRBJ1-1
CASSQERQQHYGYTF | TGTGCCAGCAGCCAAGAAAGGCAGCAACACTATGGCTACACCTTC | TRBV4-2 | . | . | TRBJ1-2
CASHRDRGPGEAFF | TGTGCCAGTCACCGGGACAGGGGGCCGGGTGAAGCTTTCTTT | TRBV6-1 | . | TRBD1 | TRBJ1-1
CASSLGTPNSPLHF | TGTGCCAGCAGCTTGGGGACCCCGAACTCACCCCTCCACTTT | TRBV7-9 | . | . | TRBJ1-6
CASNTGRTDTQYF | TGTGCCAGTAACACAGGGAGGACAGATACGCAGTATTTT | TRBV19 | . | . | TRBJ2-3
CASSFATGTPYEQYF | TGCGCCAGCAGCTTTGCTACAGGAACTCCCTACGAGCAGTACTTC | TRBV5-1 | . | . | TRBJ2-7
CASSLDGTSGYEQYF | TGCGCCAGCAGCTTAGATGGGACTAGCGGCTACGAGCAGTACTTC | TRBV4-1 | . | TRBD2 | TRBJ2-7
CASSFRRAGELFF | TGTGCCAGCAGCTTCCGCAGGGCCGGGGAGCTGTTTTTT | TRBV11-1 | . | . | TRBJ2-2
CASSQDRGEGYGYTF | TGTGCCAGCAGCCAAGATAGGGGAGAAGGCTATGGCTACACCTTC | TRBV4-2 | . | . | TRBJ1-2
CASSQANKYEQYF | TGCGCCAGTTCACAGGCCAACAAGTACGAGCAGTACTTC | TRBV5-1 | . | . | TRBJ2-7
CASSLETSGGSRQFF | TGCGCCAGCAGCTTGGAAACTAGCGGGGGGTCTAGGCAGTTCTTC | TRBV5-1 | . | TRBD2 | TRBJ2-1
CASSGRQGGNQPQHF | TGTGCCAGCAGTGGTCGCCAGGGAGGCAATCAGCCCCAGCATTTT | TRBV2 | . | . | TRBJ1-5
CASSLSPSGANVLTF | TGTGCCAGCAGTTTATCCCCCTCTGGGGCCAACGTCCTGACTTTC | TRBV27 | . | . | TRBJ2-6